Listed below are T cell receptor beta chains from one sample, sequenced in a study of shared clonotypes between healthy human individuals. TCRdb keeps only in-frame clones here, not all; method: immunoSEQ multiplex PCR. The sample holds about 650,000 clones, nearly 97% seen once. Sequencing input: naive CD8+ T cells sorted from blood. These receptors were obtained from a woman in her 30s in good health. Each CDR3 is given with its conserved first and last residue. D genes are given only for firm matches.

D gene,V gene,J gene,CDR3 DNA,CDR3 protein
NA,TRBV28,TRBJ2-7,TGTGCCAGTCGGGACACTAACTACGAGCAGTACTTC,CASRDTNYEQYF
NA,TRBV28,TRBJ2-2,TGTGCCAGCAGTTTTTTAGGTAGCCTGGTCGGGGAGCTGTTTTTT,CASSFLGSLVGELFF
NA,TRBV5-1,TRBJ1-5,TGCGCCAGCAGTTCACGCCGGGACGAAGCCAATCAGCCCCAGCATTTT,CASSSRRDEANQPQHF
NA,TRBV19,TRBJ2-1,TGTGCCAGTAGTCCGACACTTGCTTACGGAATGATCGAGCAGTTCTTC,CASSPTLAYGMIEQFF
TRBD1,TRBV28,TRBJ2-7,TGTGCCAGCAGTTTCTCCACCTCCGGGACAGGGACAGGGAGCTCCTACGAGCAGTACTTC,CASSFSTSGTGTGSSYEQYF
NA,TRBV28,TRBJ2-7,TGTGCCAGCAGTTTAATGCGGGACCCTTCCTACGAGCAGTACTTC,CASSLMRDPSYEQYF
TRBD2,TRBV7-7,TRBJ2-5,TGTGCCAGCAGCTTAGGATTGTCGGGAGGGAGTGGGGAGACCCAGTACTTC,CASSLGLSGGSGETQYF
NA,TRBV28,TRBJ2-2,TGTGCCAGCACCTTGACTAGCACCGGGGAGCTGTTTTTT,CASTLTSTGELFF
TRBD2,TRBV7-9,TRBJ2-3,TGTGCCAGCAGCTCTATCACTAGCGGAGGGGGGGTGGATACGCAGTATTTT,CASSSITSGGGVDTQYF
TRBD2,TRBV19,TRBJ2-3,TGTGCCAGTTTGGGACTAGCGGACGGGGATACGCAGTATTTT,CASLGLADGDTQYF